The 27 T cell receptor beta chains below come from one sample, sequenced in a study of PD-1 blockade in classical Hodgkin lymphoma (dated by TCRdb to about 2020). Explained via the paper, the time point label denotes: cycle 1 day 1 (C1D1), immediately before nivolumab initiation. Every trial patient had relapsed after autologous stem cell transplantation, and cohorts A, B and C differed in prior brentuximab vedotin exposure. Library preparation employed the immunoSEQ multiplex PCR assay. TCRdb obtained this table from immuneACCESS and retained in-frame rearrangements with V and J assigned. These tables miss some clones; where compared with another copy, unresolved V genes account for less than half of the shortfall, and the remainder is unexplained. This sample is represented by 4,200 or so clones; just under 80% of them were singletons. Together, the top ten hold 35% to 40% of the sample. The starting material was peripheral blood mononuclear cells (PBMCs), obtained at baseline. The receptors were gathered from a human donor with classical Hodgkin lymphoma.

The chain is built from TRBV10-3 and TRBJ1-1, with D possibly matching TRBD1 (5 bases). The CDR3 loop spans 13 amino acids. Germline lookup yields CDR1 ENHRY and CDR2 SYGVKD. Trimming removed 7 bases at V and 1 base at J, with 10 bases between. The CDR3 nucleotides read TGTGCCATCAAGGCAGGGCCGAACACTGAAGCTTTCTTT. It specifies CAIKAGPNTEAFF.

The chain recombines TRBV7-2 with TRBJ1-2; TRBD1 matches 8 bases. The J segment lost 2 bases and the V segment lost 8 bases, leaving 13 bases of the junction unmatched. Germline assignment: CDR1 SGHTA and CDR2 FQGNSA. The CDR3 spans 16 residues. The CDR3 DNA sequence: TGTGCCAGCGGCCCGAGGACAGGGTCCTGGAACTATGGCTACACCTTC. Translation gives CASGPRTGSWNYGYTF.

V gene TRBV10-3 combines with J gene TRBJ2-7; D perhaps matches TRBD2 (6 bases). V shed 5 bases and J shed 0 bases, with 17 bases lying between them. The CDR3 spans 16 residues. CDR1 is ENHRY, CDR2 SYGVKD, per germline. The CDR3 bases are TGTGCCATCAGTCCCCTCGAGGAGGGGAACTCCTACGAGCAGTACTTC. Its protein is CAISPLEEGNSYEQYF.

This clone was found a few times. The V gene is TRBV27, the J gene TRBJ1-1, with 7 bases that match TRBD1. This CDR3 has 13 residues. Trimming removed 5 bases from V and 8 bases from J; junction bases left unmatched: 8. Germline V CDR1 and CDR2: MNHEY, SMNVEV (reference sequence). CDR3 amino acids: CASSPFSTGEAFF. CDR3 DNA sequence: TGTGCCAGCAGTCCCTTCTCGACAGGGGAAGCTTTCTTT.

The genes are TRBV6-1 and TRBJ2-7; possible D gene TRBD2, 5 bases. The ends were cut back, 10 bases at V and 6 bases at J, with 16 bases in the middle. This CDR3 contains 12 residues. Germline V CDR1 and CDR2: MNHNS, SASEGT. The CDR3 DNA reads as TGTGCCACCCGGGAAGACATTCGCGAGCAGTACTTC. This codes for CATREDIREQYF.

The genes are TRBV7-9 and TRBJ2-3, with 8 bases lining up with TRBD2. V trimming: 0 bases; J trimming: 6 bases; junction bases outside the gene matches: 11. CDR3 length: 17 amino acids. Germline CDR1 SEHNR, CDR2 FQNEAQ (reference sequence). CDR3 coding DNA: TGTGCCAGCAGCTTAGCGCAGGATCGGGGGGGCAGGGATACGCAGTATTTT. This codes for CASSLAQDRGGRDTQYF.

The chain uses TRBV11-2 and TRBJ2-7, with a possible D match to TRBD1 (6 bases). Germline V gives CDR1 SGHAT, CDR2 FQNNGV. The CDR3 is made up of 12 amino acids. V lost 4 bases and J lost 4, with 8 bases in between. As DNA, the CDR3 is TGTGCCAGCAGCTCAGGGGAATACGAGCAGTACTTC. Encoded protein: CASSSGEYEQYF.

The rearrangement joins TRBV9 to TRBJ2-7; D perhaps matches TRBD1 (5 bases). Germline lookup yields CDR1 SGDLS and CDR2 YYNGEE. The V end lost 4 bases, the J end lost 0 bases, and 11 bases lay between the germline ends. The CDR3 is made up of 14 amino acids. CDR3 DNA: TGTGCCAGCAGCTCAGGCAGGGACTCCTACGAGCAGTACTTC. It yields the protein CASSSGRDSYEQYF.

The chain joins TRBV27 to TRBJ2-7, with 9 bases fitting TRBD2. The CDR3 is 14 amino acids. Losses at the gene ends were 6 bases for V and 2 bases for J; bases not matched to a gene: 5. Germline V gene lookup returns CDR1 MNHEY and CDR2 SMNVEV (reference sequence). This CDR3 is CASRPGGGAYEQYF. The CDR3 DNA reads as TGTGCCAGCAGACCGGGCGGGGGGGCCTACGAGCAGTACTTC.

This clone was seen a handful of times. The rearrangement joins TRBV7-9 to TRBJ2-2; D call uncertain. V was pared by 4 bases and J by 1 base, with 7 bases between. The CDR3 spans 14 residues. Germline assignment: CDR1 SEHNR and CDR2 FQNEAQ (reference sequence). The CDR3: CASSSAGNTGELFF. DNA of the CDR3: TGTGCCAGCAGCTCCGCTGGGAACACCGGGGAGCTGTTTTTT.

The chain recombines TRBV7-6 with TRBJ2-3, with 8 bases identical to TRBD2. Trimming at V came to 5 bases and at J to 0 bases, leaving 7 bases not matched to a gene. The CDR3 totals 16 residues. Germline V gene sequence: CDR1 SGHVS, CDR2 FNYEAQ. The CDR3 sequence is CASSKLLAASTDTQYF. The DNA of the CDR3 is TGTGCCAGCAGCAAATTACTAGCGGCCAGCACAGATACGCAGTATTTT.

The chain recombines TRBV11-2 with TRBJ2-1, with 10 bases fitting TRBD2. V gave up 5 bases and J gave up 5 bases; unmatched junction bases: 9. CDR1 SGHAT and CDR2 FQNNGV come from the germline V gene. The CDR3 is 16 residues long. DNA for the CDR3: TGTGCCAGCAGCAAAGGGAACCTAGCGGGGGACAATGAGCAGTTCTTC. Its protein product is CASSKGNLAGDNEQFF. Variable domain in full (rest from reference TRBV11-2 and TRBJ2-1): EAGVAQSPRYKIIEKRQSVAFWCNPISGHATLYWYQQILGQGPKLLIQFQNNGVVDDSQLPKDRFSAERLKGVDSTLKIQPAKLEDSAVYLCASSKGNLAGDNEQFFGPGTRLTVL.

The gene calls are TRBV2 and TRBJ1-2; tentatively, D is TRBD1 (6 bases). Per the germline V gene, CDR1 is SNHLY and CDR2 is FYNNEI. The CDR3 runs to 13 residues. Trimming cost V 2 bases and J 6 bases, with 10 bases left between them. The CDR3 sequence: CASSEQGRDGYTF. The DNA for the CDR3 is TGTGCCAGCAGTGAACAGGGGCGCGATGGCTACACCTTC.

The DNA for the CDR3 is TGTGCCAGCACCCCGGGGCCAGCGAACACTGAAGCTTTCTTT. It yields the protein CASTPGPANTEAFF. The J gene is TRBJ1-1, the V gene TRBV11-2; perhaps TRBD1 as D (5 bases). With 7 bases removed from V and 1 base from J, the gap between germline ends came to 13 bases. Germline V gives CDR1 SGHAT, CDR2 FQNNGV. The CDR3 loop spans 14 amino acids.

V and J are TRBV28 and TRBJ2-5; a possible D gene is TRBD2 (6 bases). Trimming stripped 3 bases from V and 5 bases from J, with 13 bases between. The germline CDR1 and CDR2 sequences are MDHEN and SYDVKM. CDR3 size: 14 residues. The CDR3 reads CASSFYGGEETQYF. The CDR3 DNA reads TGTGCCAGCAGTTTTTACGGGGGTGAGGAGACCCAGTACTTC.

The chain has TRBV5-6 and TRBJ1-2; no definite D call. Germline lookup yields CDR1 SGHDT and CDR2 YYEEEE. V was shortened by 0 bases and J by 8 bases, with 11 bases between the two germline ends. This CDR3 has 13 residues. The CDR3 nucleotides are TGTGCCAGCAGCTTGGAACCCGGGTGGGGCTACACCTTC. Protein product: CASSLEPGWGYTF.

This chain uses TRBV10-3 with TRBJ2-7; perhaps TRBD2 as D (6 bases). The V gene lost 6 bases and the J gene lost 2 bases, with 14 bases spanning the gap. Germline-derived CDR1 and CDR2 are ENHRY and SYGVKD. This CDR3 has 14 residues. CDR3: CAIRDPWEAYEQYF. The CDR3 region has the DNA TGTGCCATCAGGGACCCGTGGGAGGCCTACGAGCAGTACTTC.

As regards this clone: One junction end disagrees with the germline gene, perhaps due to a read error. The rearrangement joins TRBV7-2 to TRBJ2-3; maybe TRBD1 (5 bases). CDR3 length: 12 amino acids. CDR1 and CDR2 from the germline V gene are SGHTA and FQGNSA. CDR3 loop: CASSLDIRGLNF. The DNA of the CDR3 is TGTGCCAGCAGCTTAGATATAAGGGGATTGAATTTT.

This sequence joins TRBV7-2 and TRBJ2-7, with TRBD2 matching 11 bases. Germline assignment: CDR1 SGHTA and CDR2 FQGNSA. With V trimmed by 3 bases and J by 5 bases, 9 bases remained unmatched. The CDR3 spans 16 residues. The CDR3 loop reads CASSFGPSGGFDEQYF. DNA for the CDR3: TGTGCCAGCAGCTTCGGTCCTAGCGGGGGGTTCGACGAGCAGTACTTC.

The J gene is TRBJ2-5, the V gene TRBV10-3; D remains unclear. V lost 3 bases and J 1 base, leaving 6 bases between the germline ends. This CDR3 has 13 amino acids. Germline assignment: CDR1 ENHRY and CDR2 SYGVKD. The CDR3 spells CAISEGPQETQYF. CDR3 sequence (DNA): TGTGCCATCAGTGAAGGGCCCCAAGAGACCCAGTACTTC.

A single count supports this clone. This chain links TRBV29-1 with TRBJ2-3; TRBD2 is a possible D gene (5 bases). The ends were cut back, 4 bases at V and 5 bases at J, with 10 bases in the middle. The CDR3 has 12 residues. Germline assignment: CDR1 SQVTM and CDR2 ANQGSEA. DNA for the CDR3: TGCAGCGTTGTAGTGGCGGGAGATACGCAGTATTTT. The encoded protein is CSVVVAGDTQYF.

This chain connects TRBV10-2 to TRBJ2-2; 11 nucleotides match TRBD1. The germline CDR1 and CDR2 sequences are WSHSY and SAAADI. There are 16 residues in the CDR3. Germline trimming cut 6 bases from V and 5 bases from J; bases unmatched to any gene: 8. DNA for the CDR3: TGCGCCAGCAGAAGAGGACAGGGGGCTGGGACCGGGGAGCTGTTTTTT. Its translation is CASRRGQGAGTGELFF.

The CDR3 DNA is TGTGCCAGCAGTTTAGGAGGAGGAAACACCATATATTTT. Amino acids: CASSLGGGNTIYF. The chain joins TRBV28 to TRBJ1-3; no definite D call. Germline CDR1 is MDHEN and CDR2 is SYDVKM. The CDR3 contains 13 residues. V lost 2 bases to trimming and J lost 4 bases, with 6 bases between them.

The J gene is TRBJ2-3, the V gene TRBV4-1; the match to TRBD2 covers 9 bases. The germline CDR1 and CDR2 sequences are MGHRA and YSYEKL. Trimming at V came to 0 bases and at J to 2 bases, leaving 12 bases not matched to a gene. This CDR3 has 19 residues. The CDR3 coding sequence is TGCGCCAGCAGCCAAGATTCTAGCGGGACACCTTTTAACACAGATACGCAGTATTTT. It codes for CASSQDSSGTPFNTDTQYF.

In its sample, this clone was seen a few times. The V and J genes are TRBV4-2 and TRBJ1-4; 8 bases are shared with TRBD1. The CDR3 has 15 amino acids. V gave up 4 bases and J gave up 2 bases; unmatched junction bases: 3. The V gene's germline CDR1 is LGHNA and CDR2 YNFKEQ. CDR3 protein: CASSPTGGTNEKLFF. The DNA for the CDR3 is TGTGCCAGCAGCCCTACAGGGGGGACTAATGAAAAACTGTTTTTT.

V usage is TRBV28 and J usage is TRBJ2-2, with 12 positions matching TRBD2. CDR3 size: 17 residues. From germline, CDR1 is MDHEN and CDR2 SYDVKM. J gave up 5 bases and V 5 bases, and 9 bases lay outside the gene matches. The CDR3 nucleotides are TGTGCCAGCAGTCTACTCGGGACTAGCGGGCGGACCGGGGAGCTGTTTTTT. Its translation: CASSLLGTSGRTGELFF.

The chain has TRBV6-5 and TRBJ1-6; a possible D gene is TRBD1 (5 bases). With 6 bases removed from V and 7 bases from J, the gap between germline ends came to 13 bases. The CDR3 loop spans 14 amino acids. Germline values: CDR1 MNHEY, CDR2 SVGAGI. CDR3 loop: CASSLWGGNSPLHF. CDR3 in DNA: TGTGCCAGCAGCCTCTGGGGGGGGAATTCACCCCTCCACTTT.